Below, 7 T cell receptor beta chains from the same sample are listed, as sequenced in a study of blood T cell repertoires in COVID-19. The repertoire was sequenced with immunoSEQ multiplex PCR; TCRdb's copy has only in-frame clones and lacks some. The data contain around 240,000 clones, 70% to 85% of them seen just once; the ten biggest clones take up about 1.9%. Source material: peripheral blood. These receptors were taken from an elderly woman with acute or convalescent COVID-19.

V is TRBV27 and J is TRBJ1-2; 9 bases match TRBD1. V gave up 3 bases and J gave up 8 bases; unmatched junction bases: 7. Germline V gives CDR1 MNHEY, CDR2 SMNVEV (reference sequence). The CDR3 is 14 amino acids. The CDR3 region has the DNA TGTGCCAGCAGTTTGGACAGGGGTGGCTCCGGCTACACCTTC. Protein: CASSLDRGGSGYTF.

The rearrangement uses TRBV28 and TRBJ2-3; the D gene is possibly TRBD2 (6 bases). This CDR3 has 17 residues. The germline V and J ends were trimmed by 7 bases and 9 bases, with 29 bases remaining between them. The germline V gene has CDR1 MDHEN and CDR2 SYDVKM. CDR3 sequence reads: CASNKLGLGRDWGTQYF. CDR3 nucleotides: TGTGCCAGCAACAAACTAGGGTTGGGCAGGGACTGGGGCACGCAGTATTTT.

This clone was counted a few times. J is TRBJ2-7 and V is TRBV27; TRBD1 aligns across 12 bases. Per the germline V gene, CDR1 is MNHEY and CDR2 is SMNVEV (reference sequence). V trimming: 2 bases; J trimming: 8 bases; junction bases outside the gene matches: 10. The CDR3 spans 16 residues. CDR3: CASSLLTGTGGLKQYF. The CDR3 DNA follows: TGTGCCAGCAGTTTACTTACCGGGACAGGGGGCCTTAAGCAGTACTTC.

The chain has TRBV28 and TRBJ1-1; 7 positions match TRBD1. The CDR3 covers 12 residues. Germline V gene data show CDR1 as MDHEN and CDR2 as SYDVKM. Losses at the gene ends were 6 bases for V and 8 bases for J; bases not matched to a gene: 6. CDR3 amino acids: CASSLTGLEAFF. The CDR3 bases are TGTGCCAGCAGCCTGACAGGGTTGGAAGCTTTCTTT.

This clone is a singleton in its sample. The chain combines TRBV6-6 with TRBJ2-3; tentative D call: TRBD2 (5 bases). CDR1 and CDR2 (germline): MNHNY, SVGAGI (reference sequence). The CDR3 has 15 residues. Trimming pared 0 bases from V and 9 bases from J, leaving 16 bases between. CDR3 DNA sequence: TGTGCCAGCAGTTACTCGAGGCTAGCAGGACGGACGCAGTATTTT. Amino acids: CASSYSRLAGRTQYF.

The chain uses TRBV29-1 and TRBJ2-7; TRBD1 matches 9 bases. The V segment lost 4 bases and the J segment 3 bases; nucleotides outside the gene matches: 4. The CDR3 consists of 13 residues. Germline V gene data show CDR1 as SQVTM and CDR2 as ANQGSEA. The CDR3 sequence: CSVVVTGGYEQYF. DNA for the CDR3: TGCAGCGTTGTCGTGACAGGGGGCTACGAGCAGTACTTC.

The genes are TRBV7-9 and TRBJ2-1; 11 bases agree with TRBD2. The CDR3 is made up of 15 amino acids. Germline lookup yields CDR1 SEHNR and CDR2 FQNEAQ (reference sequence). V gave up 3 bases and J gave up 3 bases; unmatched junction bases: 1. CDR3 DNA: TGTGCCAGCAGCTTGCTAGCGGGGGGCTACAATGAGCAGTTCTTC. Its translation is CASSLLAGGYNEQFF. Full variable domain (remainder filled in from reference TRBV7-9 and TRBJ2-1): DTGVSQNPRHKITKRGQNVTFRCDPISEHNRLYWYRQTLGQGPEFLTYFQNEAQLEKSRLLSDRFSAERPKGSFSTLEIQRTEQGDSAMYLCASSLLAGGYNEQFFGPGTRLTVL.